These 25 T cell receptor beta chains were sequenced from one sample in a study of T cells in Graves' hyperthyroidism and ophthalmopathy. It was RNA transcripts that yielded the amplified TCR beta CDR3 regions. An initial round of RT-PCR targeting the TCR CDR3 relied on the HTBI primer set. TCRdb re-called the multiplex PCR reads with MiXCR, one entry per CDR3 protein. The repertoire holds about 700,000 distinct CDR3 sequences, with 45% as singletons. Sequenced sample: peripheral blood or thyroid tissue (not recorded which). These receptors originate from an adult man with Graves' disease, either hyperthyroidism or ophthalmopathy (not recorded which).

This clonotype has a count of ten or more. The junction differs from germline at one of its ends, possibly a read error. J is TRBJ1-1 and V is TRBV7-9, with 9 bases fitting TRBD1. The CDR3 consists of 13 residues. CDR1 is SEHNR and CDR2 is FQNEAQ in the germline V gene (reference sequence). CDR3 amino acids: CASSLGQGTEAFF. CDR3 bases: TGCGCCAGCAGCTTGGGACAGGGCACTGAAGCTTTCTTT.

This chain links TRBV7-9 with TRBJ2-3, with D possibly called TRBD1 or TRBD2 (5 bases each). V dropped 5 bases and J dropped 4 bases, with 13 bases sitting between them. Per the germline V gene, CDR1 is SEHNR and CDR2 is FQNEAQ (reference sequence). This CDR3 is 14 amino acids long. CDR3 bases: TGTGCCAGCAGCCTCCGGGGCCTCCCAGATACGCAGTATTTT. Amino acids: CASSLRGLPDTQYF.

The chain employs TRBV12-3 or TRBV12-4 and TRBJ1-6; 7 bases are a match to TRBD1. This CDR3 contains 14 residues. J was trimmed by 8 bases and V by 8 bases; bases with no gene match: 9. In nucleotides, the CDR3 is TGTGCCAGCTCGCTGAAAGGGGGCGATTCACCCCTCCACTTT. Amino acids: CASSLKGGDSPLHF.

This clonotype was observed many times. CDR3 protein: CSVEGRNYEQYF. CDR3 DNA: TGCAGCGTTGAAGGCAGGAACTACGAGCAGTACTTC. The rearrangement joins TRBV29-1 to TRBJ2-7; D gene ambiguous. This CDR3 is 12 amino acids long. From germline, CDR1 is SQVTM and CDR2 ANQGSEA. V lost 1 base and J 3 bases, leaving 7 bases between the germline ends.

This clonotype was detected ten times or more. The chain combines TRBV2 with TRBJ1-4; 7 nucleotides align to TRBD1. The CDR3 runs 14 residues. CDR1 is SNHLY, CDR2 FYNNEI, per germline. With V trimmed by 4 bases and J by 8 bases, 7 bases remained unmatched. The CDR3 sequence is CASSGQGSVEKLFF. The CDR3 bases are TGTGCCAGCAGTGGACAGGGTTCGGTCGAAAAACTGTTTTTT.

This clonotype was observed a handful of times. V gene TRBV12-3 or TRBV12-4 combines with J gene TRBJ2-7; D call uncertain. The CDR3 extends over 13 amino acids. Trimming pared 4 bases from V and 0 bases from J, leaving 7 bases between. The CDR3 is CASSSNLSYEQYF. CDR3 DNA: TGTGCCAGCAGTTCCAACCTCTCCTACGAGCAGTACTTC.

For this clonotype: Germline is not matched at one junction end, which may reflect a read error. V usage is TRBV7-2 and J usage is TRBJ1-5; 9 bases are a match to TRBD1. The CDR3 runs 19 residues. Germline V CDR1 and CDR2: SGHTA, FQGNSA. CDR3 coding DNA: TGCGCCAGCAGTCCAATCCCGGGACAGGGCCCTGGCGGCAATCAGCCCCAGCATTTT. It is translated as CASSPIPGQGPGGNQPQHF.

This chain connects TRBV7-2 to TRBJ1-4; maybe TRBD1 (5 bases). Per the germline V gene, CDR1 is SGHTA and CDR2 is FQGNSA. The V end was cut by 5 bases, the J end by 1 base, with 11 bases between. The CDR3 length is 15 residues. In DNA, the CDR3 is TGTGCCAGCAGCCAGGGACGGAGAACTAATGAAAAACTGTTTTTT. It is translated as CASSQGRRTNEKLFF.

This rearrangement joins TRBV12-3 or TRBV12-4 to TRBJ1-1, with unresolved D. Trimming removed 4 bases from V and 5 bases from J, with 11 bases in between. The CDR3 consists of 13 residues. The CDR3 is CASSWDEETEAFF. CDR3 bases: TGTGCCAGCAGTTGGGATGAGGAGACTGAAGCTTTCTTT.

Comment on this clonotype: The junction departs from the called germline gene at one end, perhaps through a read error. The chain recombines TRBV7-3 with TRBJ1-5; perhaps TRBD1 as D (5 bases). Germline CDR1 reads SGHTA; CDR2 reads FQGTGA. The CDR3 is 16 amino acids. CDR3 sequence reads: CASSQRETVTGQPQHF. In DNA, the CDR3 is TGCGCCAGCAGCCAAAGGGAGACAGTGACCGGGCAGCCCCAGCATTTT.

This clonotype has only a few counts. V is TRBV2 and J is TRBJ1-1; possible D gene TRBD1, 6 bases. The length of the CDR3 is 12 residues. Per the germline V gene, CDR1 is SNHLY and CDR2 is FYNNEI. The V gene lost 8 bases and the J gene lost 7 bases, with 14 bases spanning the gap. In DNA form, the CDR3 reads TGTGCCAGCTCACCAGGGGCATATGAAGCTTTCTTT. This translates into CASSPGAYEAFF.

The V and J genes are TRBV20-1 and TRBJ2-5; D might be TRBD2 (7 bases). Per the germline V gene, CDR1 is DFQATT and CDR2 is SNEGSKA (reference sequence). Trimming cost V 6 bases and J 1 base, with 12 bases left between them. The CDR3 extends over 13 amino acids. CDR3 in amino acids: CSALGGGQETQYF. The CDR3 coding sequence is TGCAGTGCCTTAGGGGGGGGCCAAGAGACCCAGTACTTC.

V and J are TRBV12-3 or TRBV12-4 and TRBJ2-7; TRBD2 matches 7 bases. The CDR3 is 14 amino acids. V lost 6 bases, J lost 3 bases, and 8 bases stayed unmatched. The CDR3 loop reads CASRRGLEGYEQYF. DNA of the CDR3: TGTGCCAGCAGGCGAGGACTAGAAGGCTACGAGCAGTACTTC.

The chain carries TRBV15 and TRBJ1-5; D unresolved. The ends were cut back, 4 bases at V and 3 bases at J, with 7 bases in the middle. The V gene's germline CDR1 is LNHNV and CDR2 YYDKDF (reference sequence). The CDR3 is 13 residues long. CDR3 protein: CATSNEANQPQHF. Written as DNA, the CDR3 is TGTGCCACCAGCAACGAGGCCAATCAGCCCCAGCATTTT.

This clonotype was detected only once. This may be a read error, as it is one base from a much larger clone. The V gene is TRBV20-1, the J gene TRBJ1-5; D possibly corresponds to TRBD1 (6 bases). CDR1 is DFQATT and CDR2 is SNEGSKA in the germline V gene (reference sequence). The CDR3 loop spans 13 amino acids. The CDR3 DNA reads as TGCAGTGCCAGGGGTATGGGCAATCGGCCCCAGCATTTT. It codes for CSARGMGNRPQHF.

J is TRBJ1-4 and V is TRBV29-1; a weak D match, TRBD1 (5 bases). CDR1 is SQVTM, CDR2 ANQGSEA, per germline. V lost 7 bases to trimming and J lost 7 bases, with 13 bases between them. This CDR3 is built from 12 residues. CDR3 DNA: TGCAGCGGTAGCCAGGACACTGAAAAACTGTTTTTT. It codes for CSGSQDTEKLFF. The entire variable domain, with the rest obtained from reference TRBV29-1 and TRBJ1-4, is as follows: SAVISQKPSRDICQRGTSLTIQCQVDSQVTMMFWYRQQPGQSLTLIATANQGSEATYESGFVIDKFPISRPNLTFSTLTVSNMSPEDSSIYLCSGSQDTEKLFFGSGTQLSVL.

The genes are TRBV20-1 and TRBJ2-5; D may be TRBD2 (6 bases). The germline gives CDR1 DFQATT, CDR2 SNEGSKA (reference sequence). The CDR3 is 13 amino acids. V dropped 6 bases and J dropped 3 bases, with 14 bases sitting between them. The CDR3 reads CSAGTGGKETQYF. In DNA, the CDR3 is TGCAGTGCCGGTACCGGGGGAAAAGAGACCCAGTACTTC.

This clonotype came up once. The chain has TRBV2 and TRBJ1-6; 10 nucleotides align to TRBD1. CDR1 is SNHLY and CDR2 is FYNNEI in the germline V gene. The CDR3 is made up of 17 amino acids. Trimming removed 2 bases from V and 10 bases from J; junction bases left unmatched: 11. The CDR3 protein is CASSEWTGDRGESPLHF. DNA of the CDR3: TGTGCCAGCAGTGAATGGACAGGGGACAGGGGTGAATCACCCCTCCACTTT. The full variable domain, completed using reference TRBV2 and TRBJ1-6, is EPEVTQTPSHQVTQMGQEVILRCVPISNHLYFYWYRQILGQKVEFLVSFYNNEISEKSEIFDDQFSVERPDGSNFTLKIRSTKLEDSAMYFCASSEWTGDRGESPLHFGNGTRLTVT.

The chain is built from TRBV7-8 and TRBJ1-1; D gene uncertain. The germline V gene has CDR1 SGHVS and CDR2 FQNEAQ. The CDR3 is 14 amino acids. The V gene lost 6 bases and the J gene lost 1 base, with 12 bases spanning the gap. CDR3 amino acids: CASSAMEGNTEAFF. The CDR3 region has the DNA TGTGCCAGCAGTGCTATGGAGGGGAACACTGAAGCTTTCTTT.

This clonotype was seen repeatedly, ten times or more. The J gene is TRBJ1-5, the V gene TRBV15, with 7 positions matching TRBD1. The V and J ends lost 4 bases and 8 bases, in that order; junction bases with no gene match: 11. This CDR3 has 15 amino acids. Germline V gene lookup returns CDR1 LNHNV and CDR2 YYDKDF (reference sequence). The CDR3 region is CATSNLRQGDEPQHF. CDR3 nucleotide sequence: TGTGCCACCAGCAACCTACGACAGGGCGATGAGCCCCAGCATTTT.

J is TRBJ2-7 and V is TRBV29-1, with 10 bases that match TRBD1. Germline-derived CDR1 and CDR2 are SQVTM and ANQGSEA. Trimming cost V 6 bases and J 2 bases; bases outside gene matches: 10. This CDR3 comprises 15 residues. CDR3: CSVSPGTGVTYEQYF. CDR3 DNA sequence: TGCAGCGTGAGCCCCGGGACAGGGGTTACCTACGAGCAGTACTTC.

The V gene is TRBV24-1, the J gene TRBJ1-2, with 9 bases lining up with TRBD1. Per the germline V gene, CDR1 is KGHDR and CDR2 is SFDVKD. This CDR3 region has 12 residues. Trimming took 9 bases from V and 10 from J; bases not matched to a gene: 8. CDR3 sequence: CATAGTGIDYTF. As DNA, the CDR3 is TGTGCCACCGCCGGGACAGGGATTGACTACACCTTC.

In its sample, this clonotype was seen many times. This chain uses TRBV7-8 with TRBJ2-2; possible D gene TRBD1, 6 bases. CDR3 length: 13 residues. Germline-derived CDR1 and CDR2 are SGHVS and FQNEAQ. V lost 5 bases to trimming and J lost 6 bases, with 10 bases between them. CDR3: CASSLRGSGELFF. The CDR3 bases are TGTGCCAGCAGCCTCAGGGGATCCGGGGAGCTGTTTTTT.

This clonotype was recorded many times. This rearrangement joins TRBV10-3 to TRBJ1-3; tentative D call: TRBD1 (5 bases). Per germline, CDR1 ENHRY and CDR2 SYGVKD. The length of the CDR3 is 13 residues. Trimming pared 6 bases from V and 8 bases from J, leaving 14 bases between. The chain's CDR3 is CAIRGDGDDTIYF. The DNA of the CDR3 is TGTGCCATCAGGGGGGACGGCGACGACACCATATATTTT.

This clonotype has at least ten counts. The chain couples TRBV19 to TRBJ2-5; TRBD2 matches at 9 bases. V gave up 3 bases and J gave up 2 bases; unmatched junction bases: 4. CDR3 size: 15 residues. Looked up from germline, CDR1 is LNHDA and CDR2 is SQIVND (reference sequence). CDR3 protein: CASSMSGGRQETQYF. CDR3 sequence (DNA): TGTGCCAGTAGTATGAGCGGGGGGAGACAAGAGACCCAGTACTTC.